These 18 T cell receptor beta chains originate from one sample sequenced in a study of blood T cell repertoires in COVID-19. TCRdb keeps only in-frame clones here, not all; method: immunoSEQ multiplex PCR. The table lists 220,000 or so clones, about 86% of them singletons. What was sequenced was peripheral blood. The source is a woman in her forties or fifties with COVID-19, enrolled during active disease.

This clone turned up a few times. The chain joins TRBV27 to TRBJ1-3; D is unclear. The V and J ends lost 6 bases and 3 bases respectively, with 21 bases between them. CDR3 length equals 17 residues. The V gene's germline CDR1 is MNHEY and CDR2 SMNVEV (reference sequence). The CDR3 nucleotides are TGTGCCAGCAGAAAAAGTTTAATCGCCCAGGATGGAAACACCATATATTTT. It encodes CASRKSLIAQDGNTIYF.

The chain recombines TRBV29-1 with TRBJ2-2, with a tentative D call TRBD1 (5 bases). The V end lost 6 bases, the J end lost 6 bases, and 11 bases lay between the germline ends. CDR1 is SQVTM and CDR2 is ANQGSEA in the germline V gene. This CDR3 region has 12 residues. The CDR3 here is CSVADSSGELFF. The CDR3 DNA reads as TGCAGCGTGGCTGACAGTTCCGGGGAGCTGTTTTTT.

CDR3 region: CAWSRGLDTDTQYF. CDR3 coding DNA: TGTGCCTGGAGCAGGGGCTTAGACACAGATACGCAGTATTTT. The V and J genes are TRBV30 and TRBJ2-3, with D perhaps TRBD1 (6 bases). V lost 3 bases and J lost 2, with 12 bases in between. This CDR3 has 14 amino acids. Germline-derived CDR1 and CDR2 are GTSNPN and SVGIG (reference sequence).

In this sample, this clone turned up a few times. This chain joins TRBV6-4 and TRBJ2-1, with 8 bases fitting TRBD2. CDR1 MRHNA and CDR2 SNTAGT come from the germline V gene. The CDR3 runs 15 residues. J gave up 10 bases and V 0 bases, and 8 bases lay outside the gene matches. Here the CDR3 DNA reads TGTGCCAGCAGTGACTCGGGACTAGGGGCGGGGGAGCAGTTCTTC. It codes for CASSDSGLGAGEQFF.

This clone has just one count. V and J are TRBV6-2 or TRBV6-3 and TRBJ2-3; weak D call: TRBD2 (5 bases). V was trimmed by 2 bases and J by 7 bases, leaving 13 bases between them. Per the germline V gene, CDR1 is MNHEY and CDR2 is SVGEGT. There are 14 residues in the CDR3. The DNA for the CDR3 is TGTGCCAGCAGTTACCCGGACTTCAGCCATACGCAGTATTTT. Amino acid sequence: CASSYPDFSHTQYF.

The table lists this clone with a count of one. J is TRBJ2-2 and V is TRBV11-3; a weak D match, TRBD1 (5 bases). The CDR3 has 16 amino acids. V was pared by 4 bases and J by 4 bases, with 16 bases between. Germline-derived CDR1 and CDR2 are SGHNT and YENEEA. This CDR3 reads CASSSRGWLGTGELFF. The CDR3 nucleotides are TGTGCCAGCAGCTCTAGGGGATGGTTAGGCACCGGGGAGCTGTTTTTT.

This clone has only one observation. J is TRBJ1-2 and V is TRBV23-1; TRBD1 matches at 8 bases. TRBV23-1 is an open reading frame, and its role is uncertain. With V trimmed by 2 bases and J by 1 base, 6 bases remained unmatched. CDR3 size: 16 residues. The CDR3 region has the DNA TGCGCCAGCAGTCAAGACAGGGGACCTCATAACTATGGCTACACCTTC. Protein product: CASSQDRGPHNYGYTF.

This clone has only one observation. The same CDR3 is also encoded by other DNA sequences in this sample. The chain has TRBV7-2 and TRBJ2-7, with unresolved D. This CDR3 region has 12 residues. In germline, CDR1 is SGHTA, CDR2 FQGNSA. Trimming removed 5 bases from V and 6 bases from J, with 11 bases in between. In nucleotides, the CDR3 is TGTGCCAGCAGCCTCGACGGCGGCGAGCAGTACTTC. As protein: CASSLDGGEQYF. Together with reference TRBV7-2 and TRBJ2-7, the CDR3 gives the full variable domain: GAGVSQSPSNKVTEKGKDVELRCDPISGHTALYWYRQSLGQGLEFLIYFQGNSAPDKSGLPSDRFSAERTGGSVSTLTIQRTQQEDSAVYLCASSLDGGEQYFGPGTRLTVT.

This sequence joins TRBV20-1 and TRBJ1-4, with TRBD1 identical over 8 bases. Germline CDR1 and CDR2: DFQATT and SNEGSKA (reference sequence). The V segment lost 3 bases and the J segment 8 bases; nucleotides outside the gene matches: 8. The length of the CDR3 is 14 residues. The CDR3 is CSASPGGAGEKLFF. The CDR3 region has the DNA TGCAGTGCTAGTCCAGGGGGCGCGGGGGAAAAACTGTTTTTT.

This chain connects TRBV11-3 to TRBJ1-1; tentatively, D is TRBD1 (5 bases). CDR1 SGHNT and CDR2 YENEEA come from the germline V gene. The CDR3 length is 14 residues. Trimming left V 2 bases short and J 5 bases short, with 12 bases between. The DNA for the CDR3 is TGTGCCAGCAGCTTAAGGGGTAGGGATACTGAAGCTTTCTTT. Translating gives CASSLRGRDTEAFF.

This clone was seen once. The chain carries TRBV19 and TRBJ2-1; D is undetermined. V was pared by 0 bases and J by 0 bases, with 9 bases between. Germline V gene sequence: CDR1 LNHDA, CDR2 SQIVND (reference sequence). This CDR3 has 16 amino acids. The CDR3 spells CASSIDLPFSYNEQFF. As DNA, the CDR3 is TGTGCCAGTAGTATAGATCTTCCGTTCTCCTACAATGAGCAGTTCTTC.

The chain links TRBV5-6 to TRBJ2-7; the match to TRBD1 covers 8 bases. The trim removed 4 bases at V and 7 bases at J, leaving 19 bases unmatched. The CDR3 consists of 17 residues. Germline assignment: CDR1 SGHDT and CDR2 YYEEEE. The CDR3 here is CASSLYPPRTGWNEQYV. The CDR3 region has the DNA TGTGCCAGCAGCCTTTATCCCCCTAGGACAGGGTGGAATGAGCAGTACGTC.

V and J are TRBV5-1 and TRBJ1-1; D is possibly TRBD1 (5 bases). The germline gives CDR1 SGHRS, CDR2 YFSETQ. The V end was cut by 4 bases, the J end by 6 bases, with 16 bases between. The CDR3 sequence is 14 residues long. CDR3 DNA: TGCGCCAGCAGCGGGGCCTTGGGCACGGCTGAAGCTTTCTTT. This gives the protein CASSGALGTAEAFF.

The rearrangement links TRBV11-1 to TRBJ1-2; the match to TRBD1 covers 10 bases. CDR3 length: 15 residues. The J segment lost 7 bases and the V segment lost 6 bases, leaving 11 bases of the junction unmatched. CDR1 and CDR2 from the germline V gene are SGHAT and FQDESV (reference sequence). CDR3 DNA: TGTGCCAGCAGAAGAACCGGGACAGGGGCCTTTGGCTACACCTTC. This translates into CASRRTGTGAFGYTF.

The chain employs TRBV4-3 and TRBJ2-3, with a tentative D call TRBD2 (6 bases). This CDR3 is built from 16 residues. V was cut by 0 bases and J by 4 bases, with 14 bases left in between. Germline V gives CDR1 LGHNA, CDR2 YSLEER. The CDR3 is CASSQDTAPGADTQYF. DNA for the CDR3: TGCGCCAGCAGCCAAGACACGGCCCCGGGGGCAGATACGCAGTATTTT.

The rearrangement joins TRBV27 to TRBJ2-7, with 7 bases aligning to TRBD1. J lost 2 bases, V lost 6 bases, and 19 bases had no gene match. CDR1 and CDR2 from the germline V gene are MNHEY and SMNVEV (reference sequence). This CDR3 has 18 amino acids. The CDR3 here is CASSPHVRTGVPPYEQYV. The CDR3, as DNA: TGTGCCAGCAGCCCCCACGTGAGGACAGGAGTACCACCCTACGAGCAGTACGTC.

The chain combines TRBV19 with TRBJ2-3; 8 bases are a match to TRBD2. The CDR3 runs 17 residues. J lost 2 bases, V lost 1 base, and 8 bases had no gene match. Germline V gene data show CDR1 as LNHDA and CDR2 as SQIVND (reference sequence). The CDR3 loop is CASSIGPGLVITDTQYF. DNA for the CDR3: TGTGCCAGTAGTATAGGCCCGGGACTAGTTATCACAGATACGCAGTATTTT. The full variable domain, with the rest looked up from reference TRBV19 and TRBJ2-3, is DGGITQSPKYLFRKEGQNVTLSCEQNLNHDAMYWYRQDPGQGLRLIYYSQIVNDFQKGDIAEGYSVSREKKESFPLTVTSAQKNPTAFYLCASSIGPGLVITDTQYFGPGTRLTVL.

The chain employs TRBV6-1 and TRBJ1-2; 9 bases fit TRBD1. This CDR3 region has 13 residues. Germline V lookup: CDR1 MNHNS, CDR2 SASEGT. Trimming at V came to 2 bases and at J to 14 bases, leaving 9 bases not matched to a gene. The CDR3 loop reads CASSESLDRGETF. The CDR3 DNA reads TGTGCCAGCAGTGAATCCTTGGACAGGGGAGAGACCTTC.